Listed below are T cell receptor beta chains from one sample, sequenced in a study of cytomegalovirus exposure and HLA in healthy donors. Libraries were prepared by immunoSEQ multiplex PCR; TCRdb keeps only in-frame clonotypes and omits some of them. The sample has tens of thousands of clones, roughly four fifths seen once. Sequencing input: PBMCs. The receptors stem from a man in his 70s in good health and CMV-seronegative. Each CDR3 is given with its conserved first and last residue. The D gene is left open where the match is weak. Only part of the rows carry a size: once, few, many, or a class if the clone is expanded.

j_call	cdr3_length	v_call	d_call	clone_size	cdr3_aa	cdr3_nt
TRBJ1-5	14	TRBV5-1	TRBD1	few	CASSPGQGDQPQHF	TGCGCCAGCAGCCCCGGACAGGGGGATCAGCCCCAGCATTTT
TRBJ1-2	16	TRBV5-4	TRBD1	once	CASSLTGTGVNYGYTF	TGTGCCAGCAGCTTGACCGGGACAGGGGTTAACTATGGCTACACCTTC
TRBJ1-5	15	TRBV6-5	TRBD1	-	CASSRDRNSNQPQHF	TGTGCCAGCAGTCGGGACAGGAATAGCAATCAGCCCCAGCATTTT
TRBJ1-6	15	TRBV19	-	-	CASSLRTATYSPLHF	TGTGCCAGTAGTCTACGGACTGCCACGTATTCACCCCTCCACTTT
TRBJ2-3	16	TRBV7-2	TRBD2	-	CASSLVPGGPRDTQYF	TGTGCCAGCAGCTTAGTCCCGGGGGGGCCCAGAGATACGCAGTATTTT
TRBJ1-3	13	TRBV7-9	-	once	CASIRDSGNTIYF	TGTGCCAGCATCCGAGACTCTGGAAACACCATATATTTT
TRBJ2-5	20	TRBV11-3	TRBD2	-	CASSYARTGASGGPKETQYF	TGTGCCAGCAGTTATGCGCGGACAGGGGCTAGCGGGGGGCCAAAAGAGACCCAGTACTTC
TRBJ2-3	13	TRBV5-8	TRBD1	-	CAEGTDATDTQYF	TGTGCCGAGGGGACAGACGCCACAGATACGCAGTATTTT
TRBJ2-7	13	TRBV6-1	TRBD2	few	CASNRASGREQYF	TGTGCCAGCAACCGGGCTAGCGGGCGCGAGCAGTACTTC
TRBJ2-7	15	TRBV10-3	TRBD1	once	CAISGKTGIPYEQYF	TGTGCCATCAGTGGGAAGACAGGGATCCCCTACGAGCAGTACTTC
TRBJ1-2	19	TRBV7-9	TRBD1	once	CASSPLDLGAGGFGYGYTF	TGTGCCAGCAGCCCACTCGACCTCGGGGCAGGGGGTTTTGGCTATGGCTACACCTTC
TRBJ2-5	15	TRBV7-2	TRBD2	-	CASSLAGGEQETQYF	TGTGCCAGCAGCTTAGCGGGGGGGGAACAAGAGACCCAGTACTTC
TRBJ1-6	14	TRBV6-5	TRBD1	-	CASSEQGLGSPLHF	TGTGCCAGCAGTGAACAGGGGCTGGGATCACCCCTCCACTTT
TRBJ2-7	16	TRBV6-5	TRBD2	-	CASSYSGLAGSYEQYF	TGTGCCAGCAGTTACTCGGGACTAGCGGGAAGCTACGAGCAGTACTTC
TRBJ1-6	14	TRBV7-2	-	-	CASSSPGNIQSLHF	TGTGCCAGCAGCTCGCCGGGGAACATTCAATCCCTCCACTTT
TRBJ1-1	14	TRBV2	TRBD1	few	CASSAGQLNTEAFF	TGTGCCAGCAGCGCGGGACAGTTGAACACTGAAGCTTTCTTT
TRBJ2-7	12	TRBV5-1	TRBD2	medium-sized	CASSGAGVEQYF	TGCGCCAGCAGCGGTGCGGGAGTCGAGCAGTACTTC
TRBJ2-5	13	TRBV7-9	-	once	CATLQEGGETQYF	TGTGCCACCCTTCAGGAGGGAGGAGAGACCCAGTACTTC
TRBJ2-1	15	TRBV11-3	-	-	CASSRQAISYNEQFF	TGTGCCAGCAGCCGACAGGCAATCTCCTACAATGAGCAGTTCTTC
TRBJ2-7	15	TRBV5-1	TRBD2	-	CASSLAGLANYEQYF	TGCGCCAGCAGCTTAGCTGGACTAGCGAACTACGAGCAGTACTTC
TRBJ1-4	16	TRBV19	TRBD1	-	CASSIGGTGGSEKLFF	TGTGCCAGTAGTATAGGAGGGACAGGGGGCAGCGAAAAACTGTTTTTT
TRBJ1-1	13	TRBV9	TRBD1	-	CASSFTGVTEAFF	TGTGCCAGCAGCTTTACAGGGGTGACTGAAGCTTTCTTT
TRBJ1-6	15	TRBV30	-	-	CAWSVQPGAHSPLHF	TGTGCCTGGAGTGTACAGCCAGGGGCGCATTCACCCCTCCACTTT
TRBJ2-7	19	TRBV7-2	TRBD2	-	CASSFKFSGGRALSYEQYF	TGTGCCAGCAGCTTCAAATTTTCTGGCGGGAGGGCCCTATCCTACGAGCAGTACTTC
TRBJ2-3	16	TRBV2	TRBD2	-	CASSERGGRGTDTQYF	TGTGCCAGCAGTGAAAGGGGCGGGAGGGGCACAGATACGCAGTATTTT
TRBJ2-5	15	TRBV10-3	-	-	CAISESPPPQETQYF	TGTGCCATCAGTGAGTCCCCGCCTCCCCAGGAGACCCAGTACTTC
TRBJ1-2	15	TRBV7-9	-	-	CSSSLAEGGRYGYTF	TGTTCCAGCAGCTTAGCGGAGGGGGGGAGGTATGGCTACACCTTC
TRBJ2-1	16	TRBV7-8	-	few	CASSLAPGRGDNEQFF	TGTGCCAGCAGCTTAGCGCCCGGGAGAGGAGACAATGAGCAGTTCTTC
TRBJ1-5	18	TRBV19	-	-	CASSPTRSRRGGAQPQHF	TGTGCCAGTAGTCCAACCCGATCCCGACGGGGGGGTGCGCAGCCCCAGCATTTT
TRBJ2-3	16	TRBV15	TRBD1	-	CATSRGRDRAGDTQYF	TGTGCCACCAGCAGAGGAAGGGACAGGGCCGGAGATACGCAGTATTTT
TRBJ2-7	14	TRBV30	TRBD1	-	CAWSLGTGLYEQYF	TGTGCCTGGAGCCTCGGGACAGGACTATACGAGCAGTACTTC
TRBJ2-3	15	TRBV7-8	-	-	CASSFRLGRTDTQYF	TGTGCCAGCAGCTTCAGACTCGGAAGAACAGATACGCAGTATTTT
TRBJ1-1	13	TRBV19	-	-	CASSIGRGTEAFF	TGTGCCAGTAGTATAGGGAGGGGCACTGAAGCTTTCTTT
TRBJ1-5	13	TRBV7-8	-	few	CASSLVGVQPQHF	TGTGCCAGCAGCTTAGTAGGAGTTCAGCCCCAGCATTTT
TRBJ2-7	15	TRBV10-1	TRBD1	-	CASSSGTGGNYEQYF	TGCGCCAGCAGTTCCGGGACAGGGGGTAACTACGAGCAGTACTTC
TRBJ2-5	15	TRBV7-9	TRBD1	-	CASSPRTGGGETQYF	TGTGCCAGCAGCCCCCGGACAGGGGGTGGAGAGACCCAGTACTTC
TRBJ2-7	13	TRBV15	-	-	CATSKDSDYEQYF	TGTGCCACCAGTAAGGACAGTGATTACGAGCAGTACTTC
TRBJ1-1	13	TRBV30	TRBD1	once	CAWRGQGGTEAFF	TGTGCCTGGAGGGGACAGGGAGGGACTGAAGCTTTCTTT
TRBJ1-5	13	TRBV19	-	-	CASSTQLDQPQHF	TGTGCCAGTAGTACTCAACTGGATCAGCCCCAGCATTTT
TRBJ1-1	16	TRBV19	-	-	CASSLPLGRGNTEAFF	TGTGCCAGTAGTCTCCCTTTGGGCAGGGGGAACACTGAAGCTTTCTTT
TRBJ1-1	14	TRBV5-1	-	-	CASSFNMRETEAFF	TGCGCCAGCAGCTTTAACATGCGGGAGACTGAAGCTTTCTTT
TRBJ2-5	15	TRBV11-2	-	-	CASSLGSGVAETQYF	TGTGCCAGCAGCTTAGGGTCAGGGGTTGCGGAGACCCAGTACTTC
TRBJ2-5	15	TRBV5-6	-	-	CASSWGGTAQETQYF	TGTGCCAGCAGCTGGGGCGGGACAGCCCAAGAGACCCAGTACTTC
TRBJ2-7	15	TRBV14	-	-	CASSHGQRDSYEQYF	TGTGCCAGCAGCCATGGACAGCGGGACTCCTACGAGCAGTACTTC
TRBJ1-2	13	TRBV6-1	-	-	CASSETTLYGYTF	TGTGCCAGCAGTGAAACAACGCTCTATGGCTACACCTTC
TRBJ2-5	12	TRBV29-1	TRBD1	once	CSVGRGPETQYF	TGCAGCGTTGGCAGGGGGCCGGAGACCCAGTACTTC
TRBJ1-6	14	TRBV11-3	-	once	CASSNSGSNSPLHF	TGTGCCAGCAGCAACTCCGGTAGTAATTCACCCCTCCACTTT
TRBJ2-2	14	TRBV7-9	-	-	CASSSRVNTGELFF	TGTGCCAGCAGCTCCCGGGTCAACACCGGGGAGCTGTTTTTT
TRBJ1-1	12	TRBV28	-	-	CASSGLDTEAFF	TGTGCCAGCAGCGGTCTTGACACTGAAGCTTTCTTT
TRBJ2-5	14	TRBV7-9	TRBD2	-	CASASRGGRETQYF	TGTGCCAGCGCCTCCCGGGGGGGCAGGGAGACCCAGTACTTC
TRBJ2-1	13	TRBV7-9	TRBD2	-	CSSSGSSYNEQFF	TGTTCCAGCAGCGGGAGCTCCTACAATGAGCAGTTCTTC
TRBJ2-4	17	TRBV7-2	TRBD2	-	CASSSRLAGAAKNIQYF	TGTGCCAGCAGCTCCAGACTAGCGGGGGCAGCCAAAAACATTCAGTACTTC
TRBJ2-2	15	TRBV7-7	-	-	CASSQNAGQTGELFF	TGTGCTAGCAGCCAGAACGCCGGACAGACCGGGGAGCTGTTTTTT
TRBJ1-2	15	TRBV4-1	-	-	CASSQEYSFNYGYTF	TGCGCCAGCAGCCAAGAGTACAGCTTTAACTATGGCTACACCTTC
TRBJ1-1	16	TRBV6-5	-	few	CASSYSIGVARTEAFF	TGTGCCAGCAGTTACTCCATAGGGGTGGCGAGGACTGAAGCTTTCTTT
TRBJ2-3	15	TRBV18	-	-	CASSPAGARGDTQYF	TGTGCCAGCTCACCAGCAGGGGCAAGGGGAGATACGCAGTATTTT
TRBJ2-7	16	TRBV5-8	TRBD1	-	CASSLARGLTSHEQYF	TGTGCCAGCAGCTTGGCCAGGGGGCTTACTAGTCACGAGCAGTACTTC